This TCR beta chain appears in the sequencing data of a study of shared clonotypes between healthy human individuals. TCRdb's table, derived via immunoSEQ multiplex PCR, lists solely in-frame clones and lacks some. The sample lists approximately 1.4 million clones, 95% to 99% occurring once. This clonotype originated in a man younger than 40 in good health. Sequenced material: naive CD4+ T cells sorted from blood. As to subset: CD45RA+ positively selected.

The DNA of the CDR3 is TGTGCCAGCAGGAAGGTGGATAACACCGGGGAGCTGTTTTTT. It encodes CASRKVDNTGELFF. This chain links TRBV6-1 with TRBJ2-2, with D uncertain. V dropped 6 bases and J dropped 2 bases, with 10 bases sitting between them. This CDR3 contains 14 residues. Per germline, CDR1 MNHNS and CDR2 SASEGT.